The rows below give T cell receptor beta chains drawn from one sample of a study of T-cell memory formation after mild COVID-19. TCRdb used MiXCR to reprocess the 5' RACE reads, holding one entry per CDR3 protein. There are 410,000 or so distinct CDR3 sequences in the sample; 23% occur only once, and under 15% lies in the top ten. The source material was PBMCs or a T cell subset sorted from them (not recorded which). These receptors came from an adult woman who had mild COVID-19 (a few samples of this study predate the infection). Cell type and time point are not known. CDR3s include the opening cysteine and the closing phenylalanine or tryptophan. Each record gives: D gene, J gene, clone size, V gene, CDR3 protein, CDR3 DNA. D genes are given only for firm matches. Rows give clone size only sometimes, using once, few, many, or a class for an expanded clone.

D gene: .
J gene: TRBJ2-1
clone size: few
V gene: TRBV6-5
CDR3 protein: CASRLTGANNEQFF
CDR3 DNA: TGTGCCAGCAGGCTCACCGGGGCCAACAATGAGCAGTTCTTC

D gene: TRBD1
J gene: TRBJ2-7
clone size: .
V gene: TRBV3-1
CDR3 protein: CASSLSPGTGWDSYEQYF
CDR3 DNA: TGTGCCAGCAGCCTCAGTCCCGGGACAGGGTGGGACTCCTACGAGCAGTACTTC

D gene: TRBD1
J gene: TRBJ1-2
clone size: .
V gene: TRBV2
CDR3 protein: CASQVWGQESYGYTF
CDR3 DNA: TGTGCCAGCCAAGTGTGGGGACAGGAGTCCTATGGCTACACCTTC

D gene: TRBD1
J gene: TRBJ1-2
clone size: .
V gene: TRBV12-3/TRBV12-4
CDR3 protein: CASRRQGVNYGYTF
CDR3 DNA: TGTGCCAGCAGGAGACAGGGGGTTAACTATGGCTACACCTTC

D gene: .
J gene: TRBJ2-1
clone size: .
V gene: TRBV12-3/TRBV12-4
CDR3 protein: CASSLGARVEGREFF
CDR3 DNA: TGTGCCAGCAGTTTGGGGGCGCGGGTAGAGGGGAGGGAGTTCTTC

D gene: .
J gene: TRBJ2-1
clone size: few
V gene: TRBV20-1
CDR3 protein: CSARLAREQFF
CDR3 DNA: TGCAGTGCCCGCCTAGCGAGGGAGCAGTTCTTC

D gene: TRBD1
J gene: TRBJ2-3
clone size: few
V gene: TRBV24-1
CDR3 protein: CATSDPFGTAPGTDTQYF
CDR3 DNA: TGTGCCACCAGTGATCCTTTCGGGACAGCCCCCGGCACAGATACGCAGTATTTT

D gene: .
J gene: TRBJ2-2
clone size: .
V gene: TRBV9
CDR3 protein: CASSVTGTPNTGELFF
CDR3 DNA: TGTGCCAGCAGTGTAACCGGGACTCCGAACACCGGGGAGCTGTTTTTT

D gene: TRBD1
J gene: TRBJ2-1
clone size: few
V gene: TRBV6-2/TRBV6-3
CDR3 protein: CASSLTFTGAYNEQFF
CDR3 DNA: TGTGCCAGCAGTCTAACCTTTACAGGGGCGTACAATGAGCAGTTCTTC

D gene: .
J gene: TRBJ2-2
clone size: .
V gene: TRBV6-1
CDR3 protein: CASSETYGDVGELFF
CDR3 DNA: TGTGCCAGCAGTGAGACTTACGGGGACGTCGGGGAGCTGTTTTTT

D gene: TRBD1
J gene: TRBJ2-2
clone size: .
V gene: TRBV7-6
CDR3 protein: CASSSRRTGGTNTGELFF
CDR3 DNA: TGTGCCAGCAGCTCGAGGCGCACAGGGGGTACGAACACCGGGGAGCTGTTTTTT

D gene: TRBD2
J gene: TRBJ2-7
clone size: .
V gene: TRBV4-3
CDR3 protein: CASSQDASGIGSYEQYF
CDR3 DNA: TGCGCCAGCAGCCAAGATGCTAGCGGGATTGGTTCCTACGAGCAGTACTTC

D gene: .
J gene: TRBJ2-3
clone size: .
V gene: TRBV12-3/TRBV12-4
CDR3 protein: CASSYLEGGDTQYF
CDR3 DNA: TGTGCCAGCAGTTATTTGGAGGGAGGAGATACGCAGTATTTT